The 29 T cell receptor beta chains reported below all come from one sample, sequenced in a study of CD8+CD57+ T cells in acquired aplastic anemia (dated by TCRdb to the late 2010s). The patients picked for sequencing were ones in whom flow cytometry had shown an expansion of CD8+CD57+ cells. TCRdb records Illumina HiSeq 2000 as the sequencer. TCR beta VDJ combination and CDR3 sequence profiling used genomic DNA as the template. TCRdb reworked the public reads: Q25 trimming with fastp, MiXCR clone assembly, productive beta chains retained. All rows with the same CDR3 protein become a single entry with the most common DNA and genes. The sample includes more than 200,000 distinct CDR3 sequences, with under 55% observed a single time. About 20% of the sample is taken by the ten largest. Sequences were obtained from sorted CD4+, CD8+, or CD8+CD57+ T cells (not recorded which) from PBMCs. These receptor sequences come from a human donor with aplastic anemia.

This rearrangement joins TRBV9 to TRBJ1-1, with TRBD1 matching over 9 bases. The CDR3 consists of 14 residues. From germline, CDR1 is SGDLS and CDR2 YYNGEE. The V segment lost 2 bases and the J segment 5 bases; nucleotides outside the gene matches: 4. As DNA, the CDR3 is TGTGCCAGCAGCGTGGGACAGGGCCCAACTGAAGCTTTCTTT. Translation gives CASSVGQGPTEAFF.

Ten or more counts support this clonotype. The CDR3 DNA reads as TGTGCCAGCACCCAGATCCAACGGAATCAGCCCCAGCATTTT. Its protein is CASTQIQRNQPQHF. V is TRBV2 and J is TRBJ1-5; D ambiguous. This CDR3 spans 14 amino acids. Per the germline V gene, CDR1 is SNHLY and CDR2 is FYNNEI. The V gene lost 7 bases and the J gene lost 4 bases, with 14 bases spanning the gap.

The chain has TRBV4-1 and TRBJ1-2; D gene ambiguous. Trimming took off 3 bases at V and 0 bases at J, with 8 bases between the two ends. The CDR3 spans 14 residues. Germline assignment: CDR1 MGHRA and CDR2 YSYEKL. CDR3 DNA sequence: TGCGCCAGCAGCCAGGGTCAGGCTAACTATGGCTACACCTTC. Translation gives CASSQGQANYGYTF.

The rearrangement joins TRBV5-1 to TRBJ2-7, with 8 bases lining up with TRBD2. Germline assignment: CDR1 SGHRS and CDR2 YFSETQ. Trimming cost V 3 bases and J 10 bases; bases outside gene matches: 15. This CDR3 is 15 amino acids long. The CDR3 nucleotides are TGCGCCAGCAGCTCTACCGGGACTAGAACGATAGTTCAGTACTTC. Its translation: CASSSTGTRTIVQYF.

This clonotype was detected ten times or more. V is TRBV19 and J is TRBJ1-4, with 9 nucleotides matching TRBD1. The V and J ends lost 3 bases and 0 bases, in that order; junction bases with no gene match: 2. Germline V gives CDR1 LNHDA, CDR2 SQIVND (reference sequence). CDR3 size: 16 residues. CDR3 sequence (DNA): TGTGCCAGTAGTATCAGACAGGGGGCAACTAATGAAAAACTGTTTTTT. Its translation: CASSIRQGATNEKLFF.

The CDR3, as DNA: TGTGCCATCAGTGAGTCCCTCGTGGTTCGACCTTATGGCTACACCTTC. Translation gives CAISESLVVRPYGYTF. The rearrangement uses TRBV10-3 and TRBJ1-2; no firm D call. The germline V gene encodes CDR1 ENHRY and CDR2 SYGVKD. The CDR3 spans 16 residues. V lost 0 bases, J lost 5 bases, and 16 bases lay in between.

This chain's CDR3 is CASSLAPGGNSPLHF. CDR3 nucleotides: TGCGCCAGCAGCTTGGCCCCAGGGGGTAATTCACCCCTCCACTTT. The chain couples TRBV5-1 to TRBJ1-6; the match to TRBD1 covers 7 bases. V shed 0 bases and J 6 bases; nucleotides not matched to a gene: 3. CDR3 length: 15 residues. In germline, CDR1 is SGHRS, CDR2 YFSETQ. Variable domain in full (rest from reference TRBV5-1 and TRBJ1-6): KAGVTQTPRYLIKTRGQQVTLSCSPISGHRSVSWYQQTPGQGLQFLFEYFSETQRNKGNFPGRFSGRQFSNSRSEMNVSTLELGDSALYLCASSLAPGGNSPLHFGNGTRLTVT.

In this sample, this clonotype turned up many times. V usage is TRBV6-5 and J usage is TRBJ1-6; no definite D call. Germline CDR1 MNHEY, CDR2 SVGAGI. The V end was cut by 7 bases, the J end by 0 bases, with 7 bases between. This CDR3 contains 14 residues. CDR3 residues: CASMLSSYNSPLHF. In DNA, the CDR3 is TGTGCCAGCATGCTGAGCTCCTATAATTCACCCCTCCACTTT.

The rearrangement links TRBV2 to TRBJ2-2; no definite D call. Germline V CDR1 and CDR2: SNHLY, FYNNEI. Between the trimmed V and J ends, which lost 3 bases and 3 bases, there was a span of 2 bases. This CDR3 is 12 amino acids long. CDR3 protein: CASSEDTGELFF. In nucleotides, the CDR3 is TGTGCCAGCAGTGAGGACACCGGGGAGCTGTTTTTT.

The genes are TRBV12-3 or TRBV12-4 and TRBJ2-5; 9 bases agree with TRBD1. Trimming cost V 4 bases and J 4 bases; bases outside gene matches: 7. The CDR3 runs 15 residues. The CDR3 nucleotides read TGTGCCAGCAGTTCTACGACAGGGGGTCGAGAGACCCAGTACTTC. Residues: CASSSTTGGRETQYF.

This clonotype was detected only once. The chain carries TRBV7-2 and TRBJ1-1; no clear D gene. V was pared by 1 base and J by 3 bases, with 9 bases between. CDR1 and CDR2 from the germline V gene are SGHTA and FQGNSA. The CDR3 has 14 amino acids. Written as DNA, the CDR3 is TGTGCCAGCAGCTTAGTTGGTGGGGACACTGAAGCTTTCTTT. Translating it yields CASSLVGGDTEAFF.

The V and J genes are TRBV15 and TRBJ1-2; D unresolved. The CDR3 totals 13 residues. In germline, CDR1 is LNHNV, CDR2 YYDKDF (reference sequence). Trimming shortened V by 0 bases and J by 6 bases, and 8 bases separated the two germline ends. Here the CDR3 reads CATSRDRRNGYTF. The DNA of the CDR3 is TGTGCCACCAGCAGAGATAGGAGGAATGGCTACACCTTC.

Points on this clonotype: This may stem from a read error, because a much larger clone lies one nucleotide away. V usage is TRBV7-2 and J usage is TRBJ2-7; TRBD1 matches 11 bases. CDR1 SGHTA and CDR2 FQGNSA come from the germline V gene. The CDR3 length is 15 residues. CDR3 sequence reads: CASSFSGQGASEQHF. CDR3 sequence (DNA): TGTGCCAGCAGCTTCTCAGGACAGGGGGCGTCTGAGCAGCACTTC.

This rearrangement joins TRBV15 to TRBJ2-5, with D perhaps TRBD1 (6 bases). CDR1 and CDR2 (germline): LNHNV, YYDKDF (reference sequence). CDR3 size: 17 residues. V was pared by 4 bases and J by 2 bases, with 20 bases between. The CDR3: CATSTLTRDTRQETQYF. Here the CDR3 DNA reads TGTGCCACCAGCACATTAACCCGGGACACGAGACAAGAGACCCAGTACTTC.

This clonotype has only one observation. The chain employs TRBV29-1 and TRBJ2-2, with a possible D match to TRBD2 (5 bases). Germline assignment: CDR1 SQVTM and CDR2 ANQGSEA. The CDR3 is made up of 13 amino acids. The V end lost 0 bases, the J end lost 5 bases, and 7 bases lay between the germline ends. CDR3 protein: CSVEDGGTGELFF. The CDR3 DNA sequence: TGCAGCGTTGAAGATGGCGGGACCGGGGAGCTGTTTTTT.

The chain recombines TRBV24-1 with TRBJ2-3, with 14 bases that match TRBD2. This CDR3 region has 16 residues. V shed 4 bases and J 2 bases; nucleotides not matched to a gene: 1. Germline assignment: CDR1 KGHDR and CDR2 SFDVKD. Here the CDR3 reads CATSETSGGATDTQYF. CDR3 DNA sequence: TGTGCCACCAGTGAGACTAGCGGGGGGGCCACAGATACGCAGTATTTT.

In the case of this clonotype: Being one base from a much bigger clone, this may be a read error. The chain joins TRBV10-3 to TRBJ1-2; D is ambiguous. Trimming shortened V by 5 bases and J by 7 bases, and 23 bases separated the two germline ends. This CDR3 spans 16 amino acids. The germline CDR1 and CDR2 sequences are ENHRY and SYGVKD. In DNA, the CDR3 is TGTGCCATCAGTCAATCCGGGTCCTCCTACGGGCTTGGCTACACCTTC. It codes for CAISQSGSSYGLGYTF.

The V call is TRBV7-9, the J call TRBJ1-3; perhaps TRBD1 as D (6 bases). V lost 4 bases and J 0 bases, leaving 10 bases between the germline ends. CDR1 is SEHNR and CDR2 is FQNEAQ in the germline V gene (reference sequence). This CDR3 is built from 15 residues. In nucleotides, the CDR3 is TGTGCCAGCAGCTCACAGGGCACCTCTGGAAACACCATATATTTT. Translated, it gives CASSSQGTSGNTIYF.

This chain joins TRBV3-1 and TRBJ1-3, with D unresolved. The CDR3 is made up of 16 amino acids. The V end was cut by 1 base, the J end by 1 base, with 11 bases between. CDR1 LGHDT and CDR2 YNNKEL come from the germline V gene (reference sequence). In DNA form, the CDR3 reads TGTGCCAGCAGCCAAGGTGGAGGGAGATCTGGAAACACCATATATTTT. As protein: CASSQGGGRSGNTIYF.

The chain combines TRBV19 with TRBJ2-3, with D unclear. The V gene lost 1 base and the J gene lost 6 bases, with 8 bases spanning the gap. The CDR3 consists of 13 residues. Germline values: CDR1 LNHDA, CDR2 SQIVND (reference sequence). The CDR3 is CASSIAALDTQYF. Here the CDR3 DNA reads TGTGCCAGTAGTATAGCGGCCCTCGATACGCAGTATTTT. The full variable domain, its missing parts supplied by reference TRBV19 and TRBJ2-3, is DGGITQSPKYLFRKEGQNVTLSCEQNLNHDAMYWYRQDPGQGLRLIYYSQIVNDFQKGDIAEGYSVSREKKESFPLTVTSAQKNPTAFYLCASSIAALDTQYFGPGTRLTVL.

At least ten counts were recorded for this clonotype. A read error may explain this, as a much larger clone is one base away. The chain uses TRBV10-3 and TRBJ1-6, with D maybe TRBD1 (6 bases). The CDR3 is made up of 17 amino acids. Germline loops: CDR1 ENHRY, CDR2 SYGVKD. The V end was cut by 6 bases, the J end by 8 bases, with 23 bases between. The DNA for the CDR3 is TGTGCCATCAGAGGATCCCAGGGGATAATGCCGGATTCACCCCTCCACTTT. Protein sequence: CAIRGSQGIMPDSPLHF.

The CDR3 sequence is CSARKGPTEAFF. The CDR3 DNA is TGCAGTGCTAGGAAGGGTCCCACTGAAGCTTTCTTT. The chain combines TRBV20-1 with TRBJ1-1; no clear D. V lost 3 bases to trimming and J lost 4 bases, with 9 bases between them. Germline CDR1 and CDR2: DFQATT and SNEGSKA (reference sequence). CDR3 length: 12 amino acids.

The chain joins TRBV9 to TRBJ2-1; 8 nucleotides line up with TRBD2. Germline V gene lookup returns CDR1 SGDLS and CDR2 YYNGEE. The ends lost 4 bases at V and 1 base at J; junction bases unmatched: 10. The CDR3 is made up of 17 amino acids. This chain's CDR3 is CASSLGHSGRSYNEQFF. Written as DNA, the CDR3 is TGTGCCAGCAGCTTAGGACACAGCGGGAGATCCTACAATGAGCAGTTCTTC.

There are many counts of this clonotype. This chain uses TRBV20-1 with TRBJ1-5; 7 bases fit TRBD1. The CDR3 runs 14 residues. The V segment lost 6 bases and the J segment 4 bases; nucleotides outside the gene matches: 9. Germline lookup yields CDR1 DFQATT and CDR2 SNEGSKA (reference sequence). CDR3 nucleotides: TGCAGTGCCAATACAGGGGAGGAGAATCAGCCCCAGCATTTT. This encodes CSANTGEENQPQHF.

The chain combines TRBV9 with TRBJ1-1; D is unclear. This CDR3 is built from 13 residues. V was shortened by 2 bases and J by 2 bases, with 7 bases between the two germline ends. Germline CDR1 reads SGDLS; CDR2 reads YYNGEE. CDR3 protein: CASSVDVNTEAFF. As DNA, the CDR3 is TGTGCCAGCAGCGTCGATGTAAACACTGAAGCTTTCTTT.

The CDR3 is CASRLLNNEQFF. For the CDR3, the DNA is TGTGCCAGCAGACTCTTAAACAATGAGCAGTTCTTC. V is TRBV12-3 or TRBV12-4 and J is TRBJ2-1; D remains ambiguous. The CDR3 is made up of 12 amino acids. The V gene lost 6 bases and the J gene lost 5 bases, with 8 bases spanning the gap.

The rearrangement joins TRBV25-1 to TRBJ2-3; D not certain. The length of the CDR3 is 12 residues. V dropped 4 bases and J dropped 4 bases, with 6 bases sitting between them. The germline V gene has CDR1 MGHDK and CDR2 SYGVNS. CDR3 nucleotide sequence: TGTGCCAGCAGTGGGTACGCAGATACGCAGTATTTT. It yields the protein CASSGYADTQYF.

Comment on this clonotype: An end of the junction does not agree with germline; a read error may underlie this. The rearrangement links TRBV7-6 to TRBJ2-4; TRBD2 is a possible D gene (5 bases). Germline CDR1 reads SGHVS; CDR2 reads FNYEAQ. The CDR3 length is 20 residues. The CDR3 coding sequence is TGTGCCAGCAGCCCCCGACCGTTGACAAGACTATCTATAGCCAAAAACATTCGGTACTTC. Its translation: CASSPRPLTRLSIAKNIRYF.

There are many counts of this clonotype. The gene calls are TRBV7-3 and TRBJ2-2, with D hard to call. Deletions cut 2 bases from V and 1 base from J, with 8 bases between. Germline CDR1 and CDR2: SGHTA and FQGTGA. CDR3 size: 15 residues. CDR3 DNA sequence: TGTGCCAGCAGCTTACAAGGGATGAACACCGGGGAGCTGTTTTTT. This gives the protein CASSLQGMNTGELFF.